The 2 T cell receptor beta chains below all came from one sample that was sequenced in a study of radiation and T cells in renal cell carcinoma. Clones were sequenced by immunoSEQ multiplex PCR, and TCRdb holds only the in-frame ones, with some missing. In the table there are roughly 120,000 clones, over 75% of which are singletons. The time point here: blood 2 weeks post-SBRT. The treatment denotes: 15 Gy SBRT to primary tumor, nephrectomy 4 weeks later. Sequencing was performed on blood, taken from a patient whose treatment included radiotherapy and nephrectomy. These receptors originate from a woman aged 55-75 years with renal cell carcinoma.

The rearrangement uses TRBV11-3 and TRBJ2-7; possibly TRBD1 for D (5 bases). The length of the CDR3 is 14 residues. Trimming left V 5 bases short and J 3 bases short, with 14 bases between. The germline CDR1 and CDR2 sequences are SGHNT and YENEEA. The CDR3 DNA follows: TGTGCCAGCAGCCCTCACAGGCTGAGCTACGAGCAGTACTTC. It translates to CASSPHRLSYEQYF.

The chain couples TRBV6-1 to TRBJ1-1; D is ambiguous. Germline V gene lookup returns CDR1 MNHNS and CDR2 SASEGT. Trimming shortened V by 1 base and J by 1 base, and 10 bases separated the two germline ends. The CDR3 length is 15 residues. CDR3 in DNA: TGTGCCAGCAGTGAAGGGGCAGGTCGGAACACTGAAGCTTTCTTT. Protein product: CASSEGAGRNTEAFF.